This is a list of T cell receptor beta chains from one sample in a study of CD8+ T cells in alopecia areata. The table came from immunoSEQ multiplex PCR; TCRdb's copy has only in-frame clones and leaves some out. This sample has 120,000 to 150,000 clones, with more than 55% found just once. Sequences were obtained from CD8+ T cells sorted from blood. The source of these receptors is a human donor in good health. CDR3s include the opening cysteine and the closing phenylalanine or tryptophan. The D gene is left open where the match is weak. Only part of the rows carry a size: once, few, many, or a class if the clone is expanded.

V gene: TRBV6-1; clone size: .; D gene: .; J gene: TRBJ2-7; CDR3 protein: CASSEERDVDYEQYF; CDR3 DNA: TGTGCCAGCAGTGAAGAACGGGACGTCGACTACGAGCAGTACTTC
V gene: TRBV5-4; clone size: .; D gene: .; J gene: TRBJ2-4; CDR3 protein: CASSSSHGPFGDIQYF; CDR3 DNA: TGTGCCAGCAGCTCCAGCCACGGCCCCTTTGGGGACATTCAGTACTTC
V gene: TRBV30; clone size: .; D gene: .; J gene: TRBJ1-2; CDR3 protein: CAWTFTPSNYGYTF; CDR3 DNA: TGTGCCTGGACATTCACGCCCTCTAACTATGGCTACACCTTC
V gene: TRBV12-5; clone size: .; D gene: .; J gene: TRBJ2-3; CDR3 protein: CASCEFAGTDTQYF; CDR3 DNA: TGTGCTAGTTGTGAGTTCGCGGGCACAGATACGCAGTATTTT
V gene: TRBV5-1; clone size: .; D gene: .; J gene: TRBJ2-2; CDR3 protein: CASSGINTGELFF; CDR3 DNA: TGCGCCAGCAGCGGGATCAACACCGGGGAGCTGTTTTTT
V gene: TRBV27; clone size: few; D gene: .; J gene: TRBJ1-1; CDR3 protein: CASSLGTEAFF; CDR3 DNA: TGTGCCAGCAGTTTGGGCACTGAAGCTTTCTTT
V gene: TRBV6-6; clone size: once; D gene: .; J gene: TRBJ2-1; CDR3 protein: CASSYSNEQFF; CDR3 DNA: TGTGCCAGCAGTTACTCGAATGAGCAGTTCTTC
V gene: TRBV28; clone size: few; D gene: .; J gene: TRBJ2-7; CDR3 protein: CASLGQQPSYEQYF; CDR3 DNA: TGTGCCAGCCTCGGACAGCAGCCCTCCTACGAGCAGTACTTC
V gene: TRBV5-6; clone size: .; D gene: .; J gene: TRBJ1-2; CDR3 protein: CASRTRGYGYTF; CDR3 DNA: TGTGCCAGCCGGACAAGGGGCTATGGCTACACCTTC
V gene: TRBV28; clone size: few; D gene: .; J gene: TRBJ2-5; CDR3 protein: CASSQDGNQETQYF; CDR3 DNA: TGTGCCAGCAGCCAGGACGGCAACCAAGAGACCCAGTACTTC
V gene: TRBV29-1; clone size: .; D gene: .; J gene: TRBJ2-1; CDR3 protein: CSVGRESAYNEQFF; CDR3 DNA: TGCAGCGTTGGTAGGGAGTCGGCTTACAATGAGCAGTTCTTC
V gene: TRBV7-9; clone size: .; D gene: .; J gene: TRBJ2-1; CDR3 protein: CASSLSGVGNYNEQFF; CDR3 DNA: TGTGCCAGCAGCTTATCCGGAGTAGGTAACTACAATGAGCAGTTCTTC
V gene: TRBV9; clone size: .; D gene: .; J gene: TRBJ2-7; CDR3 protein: CASSVGTGAYEQYF; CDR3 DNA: TGTGCCAGCAGCGTAGGGACGGGAGCGTACGAGCAGTACTTC